This T cell receptor beta chain was profiled in a study of T cells expressing NK-cell markers. Study conclusions and caveats: Also leading the CD3+CD56-NKG2C+ fraction in a handful of donors were these clonotypes. Of the CD8+ T cells in about 6 donors, about 1.0-7.0% belonged to dominant NKG2C+ clonotypes.

Synthesis of TCR beta cDNA relied on 5'RACE template switching carrying UMIs. TCRdb reprocessed the 5' RACE reads and keeps a single row for each CDR3 protein, giving no DNA. In all, the sample yields about 170,000 distinct CDR3 sequences. As to this clonotype: Its antigen remains unidentified.

This CDR3 is built from 15 residues. The chain employs TRBV12-3 or TRBV12-4 and TRBJ2-3; TCRdb proposes TRBD2, but this gene call is untestable without DNA. Specimen: blood T cells: a sorted CD56 or NKG2C T cell subset, CD4+ or CD8+ T cells, or bulk PBMC T cells (not recorded which). The source is a man aged 18 to 69 in good health. CDR3 sequence reads: CASSFRGGETDTQYF.